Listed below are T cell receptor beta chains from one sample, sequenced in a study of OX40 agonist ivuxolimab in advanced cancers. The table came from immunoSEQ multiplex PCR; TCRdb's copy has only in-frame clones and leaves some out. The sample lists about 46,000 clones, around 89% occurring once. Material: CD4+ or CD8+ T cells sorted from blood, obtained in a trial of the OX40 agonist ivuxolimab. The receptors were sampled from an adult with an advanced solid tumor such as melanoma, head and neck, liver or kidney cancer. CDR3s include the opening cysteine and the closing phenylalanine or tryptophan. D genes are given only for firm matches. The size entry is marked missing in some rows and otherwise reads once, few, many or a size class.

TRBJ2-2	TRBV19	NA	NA	TGTGCCAGTAGTATAGACGGCGAGACCGGGGAGCTGTTTTTT	CASSIDGETGELFF
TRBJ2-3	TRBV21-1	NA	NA	TGTGCCAGCAGCAAAGCAGATACGCAGTATTTT	CASSKADTQYF
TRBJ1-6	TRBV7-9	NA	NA	TGTGCCAGCAGCTTGGCCGGGGCCAGCTCCTATAATTCACCCCTCCACTTT	CASSLAGASSYNSPLHF
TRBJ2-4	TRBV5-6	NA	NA	TGTGCCAGCAGCTTCTCCGGATTCCTAGCCAAAAACATTCAGTACTTC	CASSFSGFLAKNIQYF
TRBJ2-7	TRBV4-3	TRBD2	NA	TGCGCCAGCAGCCCCGGGGCGGGGGGATACGAGCAGTACTTC	CASSPGAGGYEQYF
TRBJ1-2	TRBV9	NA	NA	TGTGCCAGCAGCGTAACCCCCTCCACGAGGGACTGGTATGGCTACACCTTC	CASSVTPSTRDWYGYTF
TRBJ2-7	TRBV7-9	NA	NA	TGTGCCAGCAGCTTAGAGACAGGTGGGGACGAGCAGTACTTC	CASSLETGGDEQYF
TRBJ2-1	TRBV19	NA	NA	TGTGCCAGTAGTATGTTCTCAGGGGTCTACAATGAGCAGTTCTTC	CASSMFSGVYNEQFF
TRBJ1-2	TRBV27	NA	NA	TGTGCCAGCAGTCCACAGCTTTTCCATGGCTACACCTTC	CASSPQLFHGYTF
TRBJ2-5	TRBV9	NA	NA	TGTGCCAGCAGCGCCGATGGGGTGTTCGGAGAGACCCAGTACTTC	CASSADGVFGETQYF
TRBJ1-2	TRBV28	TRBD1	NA	TGTGCCAGCAGTTTGGGGGTCAGGGGGACCCGGGGTGATGGCTACACCTTC	CASSLGVRGTRGDGYTF
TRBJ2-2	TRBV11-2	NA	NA	TGTGCCAGCACCTGGACCACCGGGGAGCTGTTTTTT	CASTWTTGELFF
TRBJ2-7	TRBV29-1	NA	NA	TGCAGCGTGTTTGACAGGAGCTCCTACGAGCAGTACTTC	CSVFDRSSYEQYF
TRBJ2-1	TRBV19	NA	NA	TGTGCCAGTAGCCCCGTTATAATCGTAGGCGGCGTGTCTGACTACAATGAGCAGTTCTTC	CASSPVIIVGGVSDYNEQFF
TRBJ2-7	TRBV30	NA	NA	TGTGCCTGGAGTTTGGCAGGCCCCTACGAGCAGTACTTC	CAWSLAGPYEQYF
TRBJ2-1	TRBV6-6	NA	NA	TGTGCCAGCAGTTACTCCGGGGGGCCCAATGAGCAGTTCTTC	CASSYSGGPNEQFF
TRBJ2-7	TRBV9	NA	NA	TGTGCCAGCAGCCCTTTTCCGGGCCACTCCTACGAGCAGTACTTC	CASSPFPGHSYEQYF
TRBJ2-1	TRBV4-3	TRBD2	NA	TGCGCCAGCAGCCAAGGGATTACTAGCGGGAGTCCAGACAATGAGCAGTTCTTC	CASSQGITSGSPDNEQFF
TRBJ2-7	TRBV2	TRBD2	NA	TGTGCCAGCCTCGGGACTAGAACCTACGAGCAGTACTTC	CASLGTRTYEQYF
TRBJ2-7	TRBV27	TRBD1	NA	TGTGCCAGCAGTTGGACAGGGGGCGCTTACGAGCAGTACTTC	CASSWTGGAYEQYF
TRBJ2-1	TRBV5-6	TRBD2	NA	TGTGCCAGCAGCACCGGGACTAGCGGTCATGAGCAGTTCTTC	CASSTGTSGHEQFF
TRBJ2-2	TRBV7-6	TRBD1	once	TGTGCCAGCAGCCCGAGGACAGGGGTATGGAACACCGGGGAGCTGTTTTTT	CASSPRTGVWNTGELFF
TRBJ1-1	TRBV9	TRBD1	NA	TGTGCCAGCAGCGAGGGGACAGGGGGCACTGAAGCTTTCTTT	CASSEGTGGTEAFF
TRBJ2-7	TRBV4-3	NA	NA	TGCGCCAGCAGCCAGTTTGGGGGCTCTTACGAGCAGTACTTC	CASSQFGGSYEQYF
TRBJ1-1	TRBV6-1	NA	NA	TGTGCCAGCAGTGACGAGTCCATCCCGAACACTGAAGCTTTCTTT	CASSDESIPNTEAFF
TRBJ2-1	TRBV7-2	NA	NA	TGTGCCAGCAGCCAGGGAGCCTTGGGGAATGAGCAGTTCTTC	CASSQGALGNEQFF
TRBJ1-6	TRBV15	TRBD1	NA	TGTGCCACCAGCAGAGATCGAGGGACAGGGGCGATTTATAATTCACCCCTCCACTTT	CATSRDRGTGAIYNSPLHF
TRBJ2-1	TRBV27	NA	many	TGTGCCAGCAGTCCTCTCTCGACCACGGCGGTATACAATGAGCAGTTCTTC	CASSPLSTTAVYNEQFF
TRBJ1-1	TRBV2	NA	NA	TGTGCCAGCAGCTTGGGTGAGAACACTGAAGCTTTCTTT	CASSLGENTEAFF
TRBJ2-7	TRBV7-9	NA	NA	TGTGCCAGCAGTCCGGGACTCCCTAGTGAGCAGTACTTC	CASSPGLPSEQYF
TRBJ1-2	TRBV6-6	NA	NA	TGTGCCACCACACCCGGGCGGAACTATGGCTACACCTTC	CATTPGRNYGYTF
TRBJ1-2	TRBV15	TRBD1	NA	TGTGCCACCGGAGACAGGGTCTATGGCTACACCTTC	CATGDRVYGYTF
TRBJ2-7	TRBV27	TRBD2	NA	TGTGCCAGCAGTTTAACTAGCGGGGTAAACTACGAGCAGTACTTC	CASSLTSGVNYEQYF
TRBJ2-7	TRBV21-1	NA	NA	TGTGCCAGCAGCCCGGGAGGGGACTCAGCCTACGAGCAGTACTTC	CASSPGGDSAYEQYF
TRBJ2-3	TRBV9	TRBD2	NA	TGTGCCAGCACCGCTAGCGGGACTAGCACAGATACGCAGTATTTT	CASTASGTSTDTQYF
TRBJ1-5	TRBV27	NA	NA	TGTGCCAGCAGTTCGTCAGGGGTTCAGCCCCAGCATTTT	CASSSSGVQPQHF
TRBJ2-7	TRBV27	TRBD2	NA	TGTGCCAGCAGTTTAACGGCTAGCGGGCGTTACGAGCAGTACTTC	CASSLTASGRYEQYF
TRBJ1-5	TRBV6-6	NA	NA	TGTGCCAGCAGCCACGCGGCAGAGCCCCAGCATTTT	CASSHAAEPQHF
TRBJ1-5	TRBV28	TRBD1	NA	TGTGCCAGCAGTCCCGGGACAGGGGGAGGAGGAGTAATGGGGAATCAGCCCCAGCATTTT	CASSPGTGGGGVMGNQPQHF
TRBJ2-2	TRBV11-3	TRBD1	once	TGTGCCAGCAGCTCACCTCAGACAGGGGGTATGACCGGGGAGCTGTTTTTT	CASSSPQTGGMTGELFF
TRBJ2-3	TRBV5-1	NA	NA	TGCGCCAGCAGCTTGGGCCTTAGCGCAGATACGCAGTATTTT	CASSLGLSADTQYF
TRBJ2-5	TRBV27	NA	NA	TGTGCCAGCAGTTTAGGAGAGACCCAGTACTTC	CASSLGETQYF
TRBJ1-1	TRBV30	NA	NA	TGTGCCTGGAGTGCCGTAGGAGGGCTGAACACTGAAGCTTTCTTT	CAWSAVGGLNTEAFF
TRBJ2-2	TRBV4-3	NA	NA	TGCGCCAGCAGCCATACCGGGACCGGGGAGCTGTTTTTT	CASSHTGTGELFF
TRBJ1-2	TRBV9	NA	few	TGTGCCAGCAGCGAGATCCCCCCAGCCGCTAACTATGGCTACACCTTC	CASSEIPPAANYGYTF
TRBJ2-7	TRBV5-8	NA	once	TGTGCCAGCAGACCTTGGGGGGAGGAGGACGAGCAGTACTTC	CASRPWGEEDEQYF
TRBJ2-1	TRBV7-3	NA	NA	TGTGCCAGCAGCTTTTCCTACAATGAGCAGTTCTTC	CASSFSYNEQFF
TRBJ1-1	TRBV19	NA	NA	TGTGCCAGTAGTATAGAAGGAAACACTGAAGCTTTCTTT	CASSIEGNTEAFF
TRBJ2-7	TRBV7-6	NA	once	TGTGCCAGCAGCTTAGATGTCAGGGGATCCGAGCAGTACTTC	CASSLDVRGSEQYF
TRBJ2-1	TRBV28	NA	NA	TGTGCCAGCAGTTCCGGGGGGCTTGGGACCTCCTACAATGAGCAGTTCTTC	CASSSGGLGTSYNEQFF
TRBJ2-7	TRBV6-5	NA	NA	TGTGCCAGCAGTTACTCGGGCCAGCAAATCCCCTACGAGCAGTACTTC	CASSYSGQQIPYEQYF
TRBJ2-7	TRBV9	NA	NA	TGTGCCAGCTCCCCCCGGGGAACATCTGCCCATTACGAGCAGTACTTC	CASSPRGTSAHYEQYF
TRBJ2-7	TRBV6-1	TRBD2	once	TGTGCCAGCAGTGGGGGTCTAGCGGTAACTCTTACCTCCTACGAGCAGTACTTC	CASSGGLAVTLTSYEQYF
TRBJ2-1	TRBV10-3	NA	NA	TGTGCCATCAGTGAGGGGGTCCCCTCCTACAATGAGCAGTTCTTC	CAISEGVPSYNEQFF
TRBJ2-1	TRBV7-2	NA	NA	TGTGCCAGCAGCTGGGGGGGGCCAGGGAATGAGCAGTTCTTC	CASSWGGPGNEQFF
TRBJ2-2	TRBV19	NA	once	TGTGCCAGTAGTATAGAGCCAGCGAACACCGGGGAGCTGTTTTTT	CASSIEPANTGELFF
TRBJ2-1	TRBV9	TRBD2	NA	TGTGCCAGCAATCCCGGGACTACCTACAATGAGCAGTTCTTC	CASNPGTTYNEQFF
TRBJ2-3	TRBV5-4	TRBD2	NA	TGTGCCAGCAGCTTGGCTAGCGGGGTAGAACCCGATACGCAGTATTTT	CASSLASGVEPDTQYF